Ten or more counts support the clone carrying this T cell receptor (beta chain). Its specificity is unknown. This sample is drawn from a study of CD8 T cells in ankylosing spondylitis. From the 5' RACE reads, TCRdb called clonotypes with MiXCR, one entry per CDR3 protein. Among 450,000 to 550,000 distinct CDR3 sequences listed, approximately 5.3% were seen once. The study, taken as a whole, reports: A motif in TCR beta, a set of roughly eight highly homologous variants, appeared characteristic of ankylosing spondylitis blood. Those disease-linked clones were CD8+; they were also relatively rare in peripheral blood.

The CDR3 has 14 amino acids. V was clipped by 6 bases and J by 4 bases, with 19 bases between them. From germline, CDR1 is DFQATT and CDR2 SNEGSKA (reference sequence). The V gene is TRBV20-1, the J gene TRBJ2-7; tentative D call: TRBD1 (5 bases). This sequence originates from a male donor with ankylosing spondylitis. The sequenced material came from blood, either unsorted or a sorted T cell fraction (not recorded which). CDR3: CSAPWTRNWYEQYF. Here the CDR3 DNA reads TGCAGTGCGCCCTGGACAAGGAATTGGTACGAGCAGTACTTC.